This is a list of T cell receptor beta chains from one sample in a study of OX40 agonist ivuxolimab in advanced cancers. Here immunoSEQ multiplex PCR was the method, and the copy in TCRdb shows in-frame clones only, minus some. The profile covers about 67,000 clones, with 80% to 90% appearing a single time and around 2% taken by the ten largest. Material: CD4+ or CD8+ T cells sorted from blood, obtained in a trial of the OX40 agonist ivuxolimab. These receptors were collected from an adult with an advanced solid tumor such as melanoma, head and neck, liver or kidney cancer. Both conserved end residues are part of each CDR3. Fields, in order: D gene, CDR3 length, clone size, J gene, V gene, CDR3 DNA, CDR3 protein. D genes are given only for firm matches. Clone size is shown for a subset of rows, as once, few, many or a class of expanded clone.

d_gene: .; len: 12; abundance: .; j_gene: TRBJ2-7; v_gene: TRBV5-1; CDR3nt: TGCGCCAGCAGCCTTCAGTCCGACGAGCAGTACTTC; CDR3aa: CASSLQSDEQYF
d_gene: TRBD2; len: 21; abundance: .; j_gene: TRBJ2-7; v_gene: TRBV4-2; CDR3nt: TGTGCCAGCAGCCAAGAGGGCCTGGGCGGGAGGGCCGGGAGAGGGCCCTACGAGCAGTACTTC; CDR3aa: CASSQEGLGGRAGRGPYEQYF
d_gene: .; len: 13; abundance: .; j_gene: TRBJ2-5; v_gene: TRBV19; CDR3nt: TGTGCCAGTAGTGGGGACTCTGAAGAGACCCAGTACTTC; CDR3aa: CASSGDSEETQYF
d_gene: .; len: 13; abundance: .; j_gene: TRBJ1-3; v_gene: TRBV30; CDR3nt: TGTGCCAGCCGGAGGGGGGCTGGAAACACCATATATTTT; CDR3aa: CASRRGAGNTIYF
d_gene: TRBD2; len: 14; abundance: once; j_gene: TRBJ2-3; v_gene: TRBV14; CDR3nt: TGTGCCAGCAGCCCGGGACTAGCCGCAGATACGCAGTATTTT; CDR3aa: CASSPGLAADTQYF
d_gene: TRBD1; len: 17; abundance: .; j_gene: TRBJ2-1; v_gene: TRBV12-5; CDR3nt: TGTGCTAGTGGTTTGAATCCCGGGACAGGGATCCACAATGAGCAGTTCTTC; CDR3aa: CASGLNPGTGIHNEQFF
d_gene: TRBD1; len: 14; abundance: .; j_gene: TRBJ1-1; v_gene: TRBV27; CDR3nt: TGTGCCAGCAGGACGGGACAGGGGGGGACTGAAGCTTTCTTT; CDR3aa: CASRTGQGGTEAFF
d_gene: TRBD1; len: 16; abundance: .; j_gene: TRBJ1-4; v_gene: TRBV4-3; CDR3nt: TGCGCCAGCAGCCAAGGTCAGGGGGGGGCGTACGAAAAACTGTTTTTT; CDR3aa: CASSQGQGGAYEKLFF
d_gene: .; len: 16; abundance: .; j_gene: TRBJ2-1; v_gene: TRBV19; CDR3nt: TGTGCCAGTAGTATGGCATCCGGCGTTACCTACAATGAGCAGTTCTTC; CDR3aa: CASSMASGVTYNEQFF
d_gene: .; len: 15; abundance: .; j_gene: TRBJ2-5; v_gene: TRBV5-5; CDR3nt: TGTGCCAGCAGTGCAAATTCGGTCCAAGGAGAGACCCAGTACTTC; CDR3aa: CASSANSVQGETQYF
d_gene: .; len: 17; abundance: once; j_gene: TRBJ1-6; v_gene: TRBV4-2; CDR3nt: TGTGCCAGCAGCCAGGGACGGAACGGAGGGAATAATTCACCCCTCCACTTT; CDR3aa: CASSQGRNGGNNSPLHF
d_gene: TRBD1; len: 14; abundance: .; j_gene: TRBJ1-2; v_gene: TRBV7-2; CDR3nt: TGTGCCAGCACCCAATCTCGGACAGGGTATGGCTACACCTTC; CDR3aa: CASTQSRTGYGYTF
d_gene: .; len: 14; abundance: few; j_gene: TRBJ1-5; v_gene: TRBV2; CDR3nt: TGTGCCAGCAGTGGGCCACAGGACAATCAGCCCCAGCATTTT; CDR3aa: CASSGPQDNQPQHF
d_gene: .; len: 15; abundance: .; j_gene: TRBJ2-3; v_gene: TRBV29-1; CDR3nt: TGCAGCGTTGATGCCGAAGGGGGGAACACAGATACGCAGTATTTT; CDR3aa: CSVDAEGGNTDTQYF
d_gene: .; len: 14; abundance: few; j_gene: TRBJ2-7; v_gene: TRBV15; CDR3nt: TGTGCCACCAGCAGAGGAGGGAACTCCTACGAGCAGTACTTC; CDR3aa: CATSRGGNSYEQYF
d_gene: .; len: 12; abundance: few; j_gene: TRBJ2-5; v_gene: TRBV15; CDR3nt: TGTGCCACCAGCAGAGATCAAGAGACCCAGTACTTC; CDR3aa: CATSRDQETQYF
d_gene: .; len: 14; abundance: few; j_gene: TRBJ2-7; v_gene: TRBV7-8; CDR3nt: TGTGCCAGCAGAATAGGGGGGGGCTCCTACGAGCAGTACTTC; CDR3aa: CASRIGGGSYEQYF
d_gene: TRBD1; len: 14; abundance: .; j_gene: TRBJ2-1; v_gene: TRBV5-6; CDR3nt: TGTGCCAGCAGCTTGCCGGGACAGGACAATGAGCAGTTCTTC; CDR3aa: CASSLPGQDNEQFF
d_gene: .; len: 12; abundance: few; j_gene: TRBJ1-6; v_gene: TRBV6-6; CDR3nt: TGTGCCAGCAGATCACTTGGGGCACCCCTCCACTTT; CDR3aa: CASRSLGAPLHF
d_gene: .; len: 16; abundance: .; j_gene: TRBJ1-1; v_gene: TRBV7-2; CDR3nt: TGTGCCAGCAGCTTAGGCGGGGACTTTCGGAACACTGAAGCTTTCTTT; CDR3aa: CASSLGGDFRNTEAFF
d_gene: .; len: 15; abundance: .; j_gene: TRBJ1-4; v_gene: TRBV15; CDR3nt: TGTGCCACCAGCAGACCTTTGAGGGGGGACGAAAAACTGTTTTTT; CDR3aa: CATSRPLRGDEKLFF
d_gene: .; len: 14; abundance: .; j_gene: TRBJ2-3; v_gene: TRBV7-6; CDR3nt: TGTGCCAGCAGCTTATTGGGAGAGGAAGATACGCAGTATTTT; CDR3aa: CASSLLGEEDTQYF
d_gene: .; len: 16; abundance: .; j_gene: TRBJ2-2; v_gene: TRBV4-1; CDR3nt: TGCGCCAGCAGCCAAGGTGGCGGCAGGGGGGGTAGGGAGCTGTTTTTT; CDR3aa: CASSQGGGRGGRELFF
d_gene: .; len: 16; abundance: .; j_gene: TRBJ1-5; v_gene: TRBV7-8; CDR3nt: TGTGCCAGCACCGCAGTAGAAACAGGGAGCAATCAGCCCCAGCATTTT; CDR3aa: CASTAVETGSNQPQHF
d_gene: .; len: 11; abundance: .; j_gene: TRBJ1-1; v_gene: TRBV6-5; CDR3nt: TGTGCCAGCAGAATCTCTGGTGAAGCTTTCTTT; CDR3aa: CASRISGEAFF
d_gene: .; len: 12; abundance: .; j_gene: TRBJ2-7; v_gene: TRBV6-1; CDR3nt: TGTGCCAGCAGTGAAGTCTCCGGCGAGCAGTACTTC; CDR3aa: CASSEVSGEQYF
d_gene: TRBD1; len: 16; abundance: .; j_gene: TRBJ1-5; v_gene: TRBV11-3; CDR3nt: TGTGCCAGCAGCACCCGGGACAGGGGGCAGGGTCAGCCCCAGCATTTT; CDR3aa: CASSTRDRGQGQPQHF
d_gene: .; len: 15; abundance: once; j_gene: TRBJ1-5; v_gene: TRBV5-5; CDR3nt: TGTGCCAGCAGTTGGTCCGGGACCAACAATCAGCCCCAGCATTTT; CDR3aa: CASSWSGTNNQPQHF
d_gene: .; len: 12; abundance: .; j_gene: TRBJ1-3; v_gene: TRBV29-1; CDR3nt: TGCAGCGTTCTCACCGAAGGAAACACCATATATTTT; CDR3aa: CSVLTEGNTIYF
d_gene: .; len: 15; abundance: .; j_gene: TRBJ2-7; v_gene: TRBV18; CDR3nt: TGTGCCAGCTCACCACGTGCAGGGGTGCAGCACGAGCAGTACTTC; CDR3aa: CASSPRAGVQHEQYF
d_gene: .; len: 14; abundance: .; j_gene: TRBJ2-3; v_gene: TRBV18; CDR3nt: TGTGCCAGCTCACCAAGCCCACCCGCAGATACGCAGTATTTT; CDR3aa: CASSPSPPADTQYF
d_gene: TRBD1; len: 13; abundance: .; j_gene: TRBJ2-5; v_gene: TRBV2; CDR3nt: TGTGCCACTTCGGTAGGACAGGGAGAGACCCAGTACTTC; CDR3aa: CATSVGQGETQYF
d_gene: .; len: 14; abundance: .; j_gene: TRBJ1-5; v_gene: TRBV2; CDR3nt: TGTGCCAGCAGTGTGGAGGGGTACAATCAGCCCCAGCATTTT; CDR3aa: CASSVEGYNQPQHF
d_gene: .; len: 13; abundance: .; j_gene: TRBJ1-2; v_gene: TRBV7-2; CDR3nt: TGTGCCAGCAGCCCCGGAGGGTTAGGTGGCTACACCTTC; CDR3aa: CASSPGGLGGYTF
d_gene: .; len: 13; abundance: .; j_gene: TRBJ2-5; v_gene: TRBV7-2; CDR3nt: TGTGCCAGCAGCCCCCCCCCTGCTTGGGAGCAGTACTTC; CDR3aa: CASSPPPAWEQYF
d_gene: .; len: 15; abundance: .; j_gene: TRBJ1-2; v_gene: TRBV18; CDR3nt: TGTGCCAGCTCACCGGGCGGGGGCGCTGTCTATGGCTACACCTTC; CDR3aa: CASSPGGGAVYGYTF
d_gene: .; len: 15; abundance: .; j_gene: TRBJ1-2; v_gene: TRBV7-2; CDR3nt: TGTGCCAGCAGCCAGAGGGGGGTGGGCTCTGACGGCTACACCTTC; CDR3aa: CASSQRGVGSDGYTF
d_gene: .; len: 12; abundance: .; j_gene: TRBJ2-2; v_gene: TRBV11-2; CDR3nt: TGTGCCAGCACCCGGGACACCGGGGAGCTGTTTTTT; CDR3aa: CASTRDTGELFF
d_gene: .; len: 14; abundance: .; j_gene: TRBJ1-1; v_gene: TRBV7-2; CDR3nt: TGTGCCAGCAGCTTCCAGGGGATCGGCACTGAAGCTTTCTTT; CDR3aa: CASSFQGIGTEAFF
d_gene: TRBD1; len: 13; abundance: .; j_gene: TRBJ2-7; v_gene: TRBV5-8; CDR3nt: TGTGCCAGCAAGGACAGGGCCGTCTACGAGCAGTACTTC; CDR3aa: CASKDRAVYEQYF
d_gene: .; len: 14; abundance: .; j_gene: TRBJ2-2; v_gene: TRBV29-1; CDR3nt: TGCAGCGTTGAAGTGCAGACCCTCCGGGGGGAGCTGTTTTTT; CDR3aa: CSVEVQTLRGELFF
d_gene: TRBD1; len: 16; abundance: .; j_gene: TRBJ2-3; v_gene: TRBV25-1; CDR3nt: TGTGCCAGCAGTGAATCGGGACAGAGTTACACAGATACGCAGTATTTT; CDR3aa: CASSESGQSYTDTQYF
d_gene: .; len: 13; abundance: .; j_gene: TRBJ1-1; v_gene: TRBV27; CDR3nt: TGTGCCAGCAGAAAACCGGGCGGGACTGAAGCTTTCTTT; CDR3aa: CASRKPGGTEAFF
d_gene: TRBD1; len: 15; abundance: once; j_gene: TRBJ1-1; v_gene: TRBV5-6; CDR3nt: TGTGCCAGCAGCTCGTCCGGACAGGGGAACACTGAAGCTTTCTTT; CDR3aa: CASSSSGQGNTEAFF
d_gene: TRBD2; len: 14; abundance: .; j_gene: TRBJ2-5; v_gene: TRBV27; CDR3nt: TGTGCCAGCAGTTCACTAGCGGTTCAAGAGACCCAGTACTTC; CDR3aa: CASSSLAVQETQYF
d_gene: TRBD2; len: 16; abundance: .; j_gene: TRBJ2-3; v_gene: TRBV5-4; CDR3nt: TGTGCCAGCACCCTGACTAGCGGGACCCTGGGAGATACGCAGTATTTT; CDR3aa: CASTLTSGTLGDTQYF
d_gene: .; len: 14; abundance: .; j_gene: TRBJ2-7; v_gene: TRBV2; CDR3nt: TGTGCCAGCACGGGAAAAAGGAGCTCCTACGAGCAGTACTTC; CDR3aa: CASTGKRSSYEQYF
d_gene: .; len: 12; abundance: .; j_gene: TRBJ2-3; v_gene: TRBV2; CDR3nt: TGTGCCAGCAGTTATAACGGAGATACGCAGTATTTT; CDR3aa: CASSYNGDTQYF
d_gene: .; len: 14; abundance: .; j_gene: TRBJ1-1; v_gene: TRBV28; CDR3nt: TGTGCCAGCAGTTCCCCCACATGGGACACTGAAGCTTTCTTT; CDR3aa: CASSSPTWDTEAFF
d_gene: TRBD1; len: 15; abundance: once; j_gene: TRBJ1-1; v_gene: TRBV28; CDR3nt: TGTGCCAGCAGTCAACAGGGGAGCATGAACACTGAAGCTTTCTTT; CDR3aa: CASSQQGSMNTEAFF
d_gene: .; len: 15; abundance: .; j_gene: TRBJ1-5; v_gene: TRBV28; CDR3nt: TGTGCCAGCAGTTTGTCGGGGGGCGCCGGTCAGCCCCAGCATTTT; CDR3aa: CASSLSGGAGQPQHF
d_gene: .; len: 14; abundance: .; j_gene: TRBJ2-2; v_gene: TRBV5-1; CDR3nt: TGCGCCAGCAGCTTAGGTGGGAGCGTCGGGGAGCTGTTTTTT; CDR3aa: CASSLGGSVGELFF
d_gene: .; len: 14; abundance: .; j_gene: TRBJ2-1; v_gene: TRBV7-2; CDR3nt: TGTGCCAGCAGGCTAGGCGGATCCTACAATGAGCAGTTCTTC; CDR3aa: CASRLGGSYNEQFF
d_gene: TRBD1; len: 13; abundance: .; j_gene: TRBJ2-5; v_gene: TRBV7-9; CDR3nt: TGTGCCAGCAGGACAGGGGGTTCGGAGACCCAGTACTTC; CDR3aa: CASRTGGSETQYF
d_gene: .; len: 15; abundance: .; j_gene: TRBJ1-3; v_gene: TRBV5-1; CDR3nt: TGCGCCAGCAGCTTGCACCCCAACTCTGGAAACACCATATATTTT; CDR3aa: CASSLHPNSGNTIYF